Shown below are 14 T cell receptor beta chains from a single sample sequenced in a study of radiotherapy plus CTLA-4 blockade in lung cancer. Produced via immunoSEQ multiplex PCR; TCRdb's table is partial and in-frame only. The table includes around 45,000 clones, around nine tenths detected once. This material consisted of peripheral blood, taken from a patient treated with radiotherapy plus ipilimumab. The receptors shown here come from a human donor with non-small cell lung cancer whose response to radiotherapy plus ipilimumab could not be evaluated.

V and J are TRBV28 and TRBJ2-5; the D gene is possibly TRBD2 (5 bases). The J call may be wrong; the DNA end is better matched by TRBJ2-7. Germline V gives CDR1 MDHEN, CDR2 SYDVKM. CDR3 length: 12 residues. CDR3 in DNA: TGTGCCAGCTACCGTAGCGCCTACGAGCAGTACTTC. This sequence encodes CASYRSAYEQYF.

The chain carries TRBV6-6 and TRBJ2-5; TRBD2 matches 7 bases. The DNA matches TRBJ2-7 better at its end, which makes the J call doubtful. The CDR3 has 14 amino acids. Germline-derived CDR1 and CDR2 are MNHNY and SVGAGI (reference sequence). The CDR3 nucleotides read TGTGCCAGCAGCCCACCCCCTACTAGCGACGAGCAGTACTTC. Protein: CASSPPPTSDEQYF.

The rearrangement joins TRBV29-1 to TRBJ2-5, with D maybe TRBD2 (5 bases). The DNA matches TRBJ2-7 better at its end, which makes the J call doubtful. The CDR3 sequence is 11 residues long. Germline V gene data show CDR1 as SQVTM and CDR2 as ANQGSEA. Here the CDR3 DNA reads TGCAGCGCCCAACTAGTGCACGAGCAGTACTTC. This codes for CSAQLVHEQYF.

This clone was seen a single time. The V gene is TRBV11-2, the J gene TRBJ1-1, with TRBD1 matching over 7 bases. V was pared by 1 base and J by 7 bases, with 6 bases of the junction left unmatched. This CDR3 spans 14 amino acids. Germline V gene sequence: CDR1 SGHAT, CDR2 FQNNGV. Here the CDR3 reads CASSLGSGTVEAFF. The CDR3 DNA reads TGTGCCAGCAGCTTAGGGTCGGGGACAGTTGAAGCTTTCTTT.

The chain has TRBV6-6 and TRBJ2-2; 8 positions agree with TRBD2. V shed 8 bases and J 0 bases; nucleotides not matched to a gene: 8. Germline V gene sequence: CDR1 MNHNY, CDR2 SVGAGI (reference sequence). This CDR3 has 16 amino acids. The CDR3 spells CASGSGRGANTGELFF. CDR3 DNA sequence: TGTGCCAGCGGAAGCGGGAGAGGTGCGAACACCGGGGAGCTGTTTTTT.

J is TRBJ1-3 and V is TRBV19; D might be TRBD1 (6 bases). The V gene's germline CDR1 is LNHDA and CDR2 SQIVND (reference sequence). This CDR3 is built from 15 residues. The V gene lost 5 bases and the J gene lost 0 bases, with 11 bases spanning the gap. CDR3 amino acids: CASSPGQHSGNTIYF. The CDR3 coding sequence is TGTGCCAGTAGTCCTGGACAGCACTCTGGAAACACCATATATTTT.

CDR3 nucleotides: TGCGCCAGCAGCCAAGATCTCGGGGGAGGCTTAGATACGCAGTATTTT. Translated: CASSQDLGGGLDTQYF. The chain carries TRBV4-3 and TRBJ2-3, with D perhaps TRBD2 (6 bases). Between the trimmed V and J ends, which lost 0 bases and 5 bases, there was a span of 15 bases. The CDR3 has 16 residues. From germline, CDR1 is LGHNA and CDR2 YSLEER.

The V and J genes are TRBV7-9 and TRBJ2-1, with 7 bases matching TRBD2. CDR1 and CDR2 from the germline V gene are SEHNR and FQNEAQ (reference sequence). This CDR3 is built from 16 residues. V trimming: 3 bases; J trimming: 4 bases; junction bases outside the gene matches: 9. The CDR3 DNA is TGTGCCAGCAGCTTTTCGGCGGGAGTGGCGTACAATGAGCAGTTCTTC. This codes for CASSFSAGVAYNEQFF.

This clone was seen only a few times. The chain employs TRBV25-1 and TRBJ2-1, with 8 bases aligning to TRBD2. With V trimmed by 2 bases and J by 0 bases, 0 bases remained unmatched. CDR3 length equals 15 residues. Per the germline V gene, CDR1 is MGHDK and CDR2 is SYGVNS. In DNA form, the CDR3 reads TGTGCCAGCAGTGAAAGCGGGAGCTCCTACAATGAGCAGTTCTTC. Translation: CASSESGSSYNEQFF.

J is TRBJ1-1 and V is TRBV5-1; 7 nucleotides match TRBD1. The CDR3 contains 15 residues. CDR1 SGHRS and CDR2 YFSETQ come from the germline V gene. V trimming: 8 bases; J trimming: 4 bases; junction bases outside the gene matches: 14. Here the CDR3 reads CASGEQGLGSTEAFF. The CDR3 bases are TGCGCCAGTGGGGAACAGGGGCTTGGGAGCACTGAAGCTTTCTTT.

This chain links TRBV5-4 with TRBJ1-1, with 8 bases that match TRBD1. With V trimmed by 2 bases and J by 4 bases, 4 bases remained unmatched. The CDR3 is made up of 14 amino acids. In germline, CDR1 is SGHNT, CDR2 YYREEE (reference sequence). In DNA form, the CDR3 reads TGTGCCAGCAGCTTAGACAGGGGAGTCACTGAAGCTTTCTTT. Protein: CASSLDRGVTEAFF.

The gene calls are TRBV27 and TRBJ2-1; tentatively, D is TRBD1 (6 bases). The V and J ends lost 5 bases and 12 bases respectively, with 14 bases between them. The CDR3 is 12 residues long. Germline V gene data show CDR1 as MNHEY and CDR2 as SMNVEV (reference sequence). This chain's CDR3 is CASSLSQGGQFF. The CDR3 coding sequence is TGTGCCAGCAGTCTCAGTCAAGGGGGGCAGTTCTTC.

For the CDR3, the DNA is TGTGCCAGCTCACCACCTGGAAGAGGCTTAGCTAACTATGGCTACACCTTC. Translated, it gives CASSPPGRGLANYGYTF. The chain joins TRBV18 to TRBJ1-2; D is ambiguous. The CDR3 runs to 17 residues. Trimming removed 0 bases at V and 0 bases at J, with 14 bases between. Germline assignment: CDR1 KGHSH and CDR2 LQKENI.

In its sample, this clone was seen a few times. The CDR3 loop is CASRPTSGTYEQYF. CDR3 DNA sequence: TGTGCCAGTAGGCCGACTAGCGGAACCTACGAGCAGTACTTC. This sequence joins TRBV19 and TRBJ2-7; 9 bases match TRBD2. From germline, CDR1 is LNHDA and CDR2 SQIVND (reference sequence). The CDR3 has 14 residues. The V gene end was trimmed by 6 bases and the J gene end by 2 bases; junction bases not matched to a gene: 5.